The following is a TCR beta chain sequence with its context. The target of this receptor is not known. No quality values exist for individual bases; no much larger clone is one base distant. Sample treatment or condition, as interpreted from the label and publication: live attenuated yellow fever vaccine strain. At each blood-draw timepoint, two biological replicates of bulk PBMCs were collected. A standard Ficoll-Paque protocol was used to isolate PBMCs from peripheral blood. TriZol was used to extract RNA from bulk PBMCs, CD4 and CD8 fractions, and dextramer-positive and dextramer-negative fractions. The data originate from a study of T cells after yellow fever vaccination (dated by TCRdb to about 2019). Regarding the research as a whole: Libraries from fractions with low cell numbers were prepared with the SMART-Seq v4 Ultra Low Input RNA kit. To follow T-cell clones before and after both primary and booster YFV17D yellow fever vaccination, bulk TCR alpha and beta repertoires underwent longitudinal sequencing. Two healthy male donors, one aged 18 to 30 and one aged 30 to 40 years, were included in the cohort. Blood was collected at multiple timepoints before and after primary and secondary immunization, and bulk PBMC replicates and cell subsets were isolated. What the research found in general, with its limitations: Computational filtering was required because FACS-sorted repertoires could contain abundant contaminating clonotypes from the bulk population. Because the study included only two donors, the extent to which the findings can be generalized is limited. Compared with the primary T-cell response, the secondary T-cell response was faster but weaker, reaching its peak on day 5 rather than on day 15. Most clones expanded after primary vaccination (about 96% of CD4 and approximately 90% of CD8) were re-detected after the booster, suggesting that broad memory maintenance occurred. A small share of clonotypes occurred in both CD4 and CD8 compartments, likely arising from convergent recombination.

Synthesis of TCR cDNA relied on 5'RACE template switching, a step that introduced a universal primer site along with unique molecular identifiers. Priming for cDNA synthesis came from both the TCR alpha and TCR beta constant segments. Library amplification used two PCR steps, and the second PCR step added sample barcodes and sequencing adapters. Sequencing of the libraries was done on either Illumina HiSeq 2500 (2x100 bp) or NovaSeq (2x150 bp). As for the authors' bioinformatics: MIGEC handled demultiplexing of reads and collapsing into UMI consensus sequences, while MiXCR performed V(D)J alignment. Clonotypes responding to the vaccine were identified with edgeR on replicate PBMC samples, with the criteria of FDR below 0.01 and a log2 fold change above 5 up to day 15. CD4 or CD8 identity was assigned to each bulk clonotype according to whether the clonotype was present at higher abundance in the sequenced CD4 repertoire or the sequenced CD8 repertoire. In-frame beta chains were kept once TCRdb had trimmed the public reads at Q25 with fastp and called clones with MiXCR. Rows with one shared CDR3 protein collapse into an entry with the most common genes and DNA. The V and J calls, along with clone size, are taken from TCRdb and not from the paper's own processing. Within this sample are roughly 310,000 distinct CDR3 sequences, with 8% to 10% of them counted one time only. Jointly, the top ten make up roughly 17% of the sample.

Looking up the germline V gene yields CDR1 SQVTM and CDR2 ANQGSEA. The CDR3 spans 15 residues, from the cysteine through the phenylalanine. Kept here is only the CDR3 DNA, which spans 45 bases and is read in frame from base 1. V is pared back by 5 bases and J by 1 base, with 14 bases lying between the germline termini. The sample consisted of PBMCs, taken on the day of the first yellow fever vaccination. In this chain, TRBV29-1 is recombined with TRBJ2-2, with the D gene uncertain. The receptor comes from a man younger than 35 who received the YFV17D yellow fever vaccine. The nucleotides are TGCAGCGTTCGGCCCGCCGAGATGAACACCGGGGAGCTGTTTTTT. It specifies CSVRPAEMNTGELFF.